This T cell receptor beta chain is drawn from a study of identical twins. Study-level findings and limits: Models predicted less out-of-frame TCR alpha sharing in monozygotic twins than was found. Zero-insertion analyses could be partly confounded by invariant MAIT and iNKT cells. There were fewer insertions in abundant cord blood beta clonotypes, but memory repertoires showed no such pattern.

CDR3 length: 15 residues. CDR1 is KGHSH, CDR2 LQKENI, per germline. On this clonotype itself: Its antigen is unidentified. The junction shows a germline mismatch at one end, possibly a read error.

With template switching, a universal primer site was added, and the cDNA carried unique molecular identifiers. TCRdb fed the 5' RACE reads into MiXCR, producing one record per CDR3 protein. The sample yields around 140,000 distinct CDR3 sequences, around 3.4% seen once. The clonotype originates from a young man in good health. Sequenced material: memory T cells sorted from blood. The V gene is TRBV18, the J gene TRBJ2-7; D possibly uses TRBD1 or TRBD2 (6 bases each). The CDR3 reads CASSPIRGPSYKQYF. As DNA, the CDR3 is TGTGCCAGCTCACCTATACGGGGGCCTTCCTACAAGCAGTACTTC.